The 6 T cell receptor beta chains below come from one sample, sequenced in a study of resident and recirculating memory T cells in vitiligo. Repertoires were generated with immunoSEQ multiplex PCR, while TCRdb's copy carries only in-frame clones and drops some. The data hold 75,000 to 95,000 clones, with approximately 90% observed a single time. The sequencing input was blood. Source of these receptors: a male donor with vitiligo.

The J gene is TRBJ2-7, the V gene TRBV6-5; D not certain. The V gene's germline CDR1 is MNHEY and CDR2 SVGAGI. V was pared by 4 bases and J by 4 bases, with 20 bases between. The CDR3 is 16 residues long. CDR3 in amino acids: CASSSIGSPRPYEQYF. CDR3 DNA sequence: TGTGCCAGCAGTTCGATCGGTAGTCCCCGCCCATACGAGCAGTACTTC.

This chain joins TRBV30 and TRBJ2-7; D might be TRBD1 (6 bases). CDR1 is GTSNPN, CDR2 SVGIG, per germline (reference sequence). The CDR3 has 12 amino acids. Between the trimmed V and J ends, which lost 4 bases and 2 bases, there was a span of 9 bases. As DNA, the CDR3 is TGTGCCTGGAAACAGGGAGCCTACGAGCAGTACTTC. It specifies CAWKQGAYEQYF.

The chain has TRBV2 and TRBJ1-2, with 11 bases lining up with TRBD1. J was trimmed by 5 bases and V by 7 bases; bases with no gene match: 9. Looked up from germline, CDR1 is SNHLY and CDR2 is FYNNEI. This CDR3 is built from 15 residues. DNA of the CDR3: TGTGCCAGCATATCCGGGACAGGGGGAATGTATGGCTACACCTTC. This encodes CASISGTGGMYGYTF. The variable domain in full, completed from reference TRBV2 and TRBJ1-2, reads EPEVTQTPSHQVTQMGQEVILRCVPISNHLYFYWYRQILGQKVEFLVSFYNNEISEKSEIFDDQFSVERPDGSNFTLKIRSTKLEDSAMYFCASISGTGGMYGYTFGSGTRLTVV.

Concerning this clone: The sample contains more than one DNA sequence encoding this CDR3. V usage is TRBV5-1 and J usage is TRBJ2-7; TRBD2 matches 7 bases. The CDR3 covers 12 residues. Germline V lookup: CDR1 SGHRS, CDR2 YFSETQ. The V segment lost 0 bases and the J segment 6 bases; nucleotides outside the gene matches: 0. This CDR3 is CASSLAGGEQYF. In DNA form, the CDR3 reads TGCGCCAGCAGCTTGGCGGGGGGCGAGCAGTACTTC.

The chain links TRBV28 to TRBJ1-5; maybe TRBD1 (6 bases). Per the germline V gene, CDR1 is MDHEN and CDR2 is SYDVKM. V lost 3 bases, J lost 4 bases, and 13 bases lay in between. The CDR3 loop spans 15 amino acids. The CDR3 sequence: CASSFPRGPNQPQHF. CDR3 DNA: TGTGCCAGCAGTTTCCCCAGGGGCCCGAATCAGCCCCAGCATTTT.

The rearrangement joins TRBV7-2 to TRBJ1-3, with D tentatively TRBD1 (5 bases). The CDR3 consists of 17 residues. V was pared by 4 bases and J by 0 bases, with 16 bases between. The germline V gene encodes CDR1 SGHTA and CDR2 FQGNSA. In DNA form, the CDR3 reads TGTGCCAGCAGCTCCAGGCCCGCAGGGTCCTCTGGAAACACCATATATTTT. Amino acids: CASSSRPAGSSGNTIYF.